The next 17 T cell receptor beta chains were all read from a single sample in a study of Graves' ophthalmopathy and Graves' hyperthyroidism. RNA transcripts were the source from which TCR beta CDR3 regions were amplified. RT-PCR with HTBI primers came first, then second-round multiplex PCR. TCRdb recomputed calls from the multiplex PCR reads with MiXCR, one row per CDR3 protein. The sample lists over 450,000 distinct CDR3 sequences; approximately 15% were seen once. Sequenced sample: blood. Receptors originate from a woman under 40 with Graves' ophthalmopathy.

This clonotype was seen repeatedly, ten times or more. The chain is built from TRBV25-1 and TRBJ1-2, with D hard to call. V was cut by 1 base and J by 6 bases, with 9 bases left in between. CDR1 is MGHDK and CDR2 is SYGVNS in the germline V gene. This CDR3 is 13 amino acids long. CDR3 sequence (DNA): TGTGCCAGCAGTGAATCCCCTCGGGATGGCTACACCTTC. Its protein product is CASSESPRDGYTF.

V usage is TRBV11-3 and J usage is TRBJ2-7, with 7 bases matching TRBD1. This CDR3 spans 15 amino acids. J lost 0 bases, V lost 5 bases, and 7 bases had no gene match. From germline, CDR1 is SGHNT and CDR2 YENEEA. CDR3 loop: CASSPDRDLSYEQYF. CDR3 sequence (DNA): TGTGCCAGCAGCCCCGACAGGGACCTCTCCTACGAGCAGTACTTC.

This clonotype has ten or more counts. This chain connects TRBV20-1 to TRBJ2-4; 7 positions agree with TRBD2. The CDR3 is 12 residues long. V was clipped by 8 bases and J by 6 bases; unmatched bases: 7. Germline V gives CDR1 DFQATT, CDR2 SNEGSKA (reference sequence). The CDR3 region has the DNA TGCAGTCAAGGACTAGGAGGAAACATTCAGTACTTC. Residues: CSQGLGGNIQYF.

On this clonotype itself: Given a much more abundant clone one base away, this may be a read error. CDR3 in DNA: TGCAGCGCCGAGAGACAGGAGGGCGCTGAAGCTTTCTTT. Translated: CSAERQEGAEAFF. This chain uses TRBV29-1 with TRBJ1-1; possible D gene TRBD1, 6 bases. CDR1 SQVTM and CDR2 ANQGSEA come from the germline V gene. CDR3 size: 13 residues. Trimming cost V 7 bases and J 6 bases, with 18 bases left between them.

The table lists this clonotype with many counts. The V call is TRBV6-1, the J call TRBJ2-7; possibly TRBD2 for D (6 bases). Germline assignment: CDR1 MNHNS and CDR2 SASEGT. V was shortened by 4 bases and J by 1 base, with 14 bases between the two germline ends. CDR3 length: 15 residues. In DNA, the CDR3 is TGTGCCAGCAGTGCTCCCGGGACTTTTTCCTACGAGCAGTACTTC. This gives the protein CASSAPGTFSYEQYF.

The V call is TRBV6-5, the J call TRBJ2-7; TRBD1 matches at 10 bases. CDR3 size: 15 residues. Germline V gene sequence: CDR1 MNHEY, CDR2 SVGAGI. Germline trimming cut 3 bases from V and 5 bases from J; bases unmatched to any gene: 7. CDR3 bases: TGTGCCAGCAGTTATACCGGGACAGGGGCCCACGAGCAGTACTTC. It translates to CASSYTGTGAHEQYF.

This clonotype was counted at least ten times. The chain employs TRBV12-3 or TRBV12-4 and TRBJ1-1, with 7 bases fitting TRBD1. With V trimmed by 6 bases and J by 1 base, 2 bases remained unmatched. CDR3 length equals 13 residues. The CDR3 spells CASRTGANTEAFF. For the CDR3, the DNA is TGTGCCAGCAGAACAGGGGCGAACACTGAAGCTTTCTTT.

This clonotype was counted once. The chain links TRBV6-2 or TRBV6-3 to TRBJ2-5; 14 positions agree with TRBD2. The CDR3 runs to 14 residues. V lost 8 bases and J lost 5; bases outside the gene matches: 4. Germline loops: CDR1 MNHEY, CDR2 SVGEGT. The CDR3 DNA reads TGTGCCAGCGGGGGACTAGCGGGAGTGGAGACCCAGTACTTC. It translates to CASGGLAGVETQYF.

This clonotype was recorded at least ten times. Possible read error: a much larger clone is one base away. This chain connects TRBV7-8 to TRBJ2-2; D gene ambiguous. Trimming cost V 5 bases and J 4 bases, with 5 bases left between them. Germline V gives CDR1 SGHVS, CDR2 FQNEAQ. The CDR3 spans 12 residues. DNA for the CDR3: TGTGCCAGCAGCCCAGCCACCGGGGAGCTGTTTTTT. It codes for CASSPATGELFF.

This clonotype was found many times. The rearrangement joins TRBV12-3 or TRBV12-4 to TRBJ2-5; D possibly corresponds to TRBD2 (6 bases). The CDR3 length is 15 residues. V lost 1 base to trimming and J lost 4 bases, with 13 bases between them. The CDR3 nucleotides are TGTGCCAGCAGTTTAGGAGGCCGGAGGGGAGAGACCCAGTACTTC. Translating it yields CASSLGGRRGETQYF.

This clonotype was recorded a few times. The V and J genes are TRBV4-2 and TRBJ1-3; the D gene is possibly TRBD1 (5 bases). The CDR3 runs to 13 residues. Trimming cost V 0 bases and J 7 bases, with 7 bases left between them. The germline gives CDR1 LGHNA, CDR2 YNFKEQ. CDR3 in DNA: TGTGCCAGCAGCCAAGATCGGGGGAACACCATATATTTT. It yields the protein CASSQDRGNTIYF.

This clonotype was counted many times. This rearrangement joins TRBV19 to TRBJ1-1, with TRBD1 matching 8 bases. The germline V gene has CDR1 LNHDA and CDR2 SQIVND (reference sequence). The V and J ends lost 5 bases and 5 bases, in that order; junction bases with no gene match: 10. The length of the CDR3 is 15 residues. The CDR3 DNA reads as TGTGCCAGTAGTTCCCGGACAGGGTGGAATACTGAAGCTTTCTTT. Protein sequence: CASSSRTGWNTEAFF.

The chain joins TRBV5-6 to TRBJ1-2, with TRBD1 identical over 10 bases. V gave up 0 bases and J gave up 4 bases; unmatched junction bases: 3. In germline, CDR1 is SGHDT, CDR2 YYEEEE. The CDR3 runs to 15 residues. The CDR3 DNA reads TGTGCCAGCAGCTTGGGACAGGGGGCTTCCTATGGCTACACCTTC. Its protein product is CASSLGQGASYGYTF.

This clonotype was seen ten or more times. The chain recombines TRBV12-3 or TRBV12-4 with TRBJ1-5; no definite D call. The CDR3 extends over 13 amino acids. The V gene lost 1 base and the J gene lost 5 bases, with 6 bases spanning the gap. The CDR3 reads CASSLGAHQPQHF. The DNA for the CDR3 is TGTGCCAGCAGTTTAGGGGCCCATCAGCCCCAGCATTTT.

Many counts were recorded for this clonotype. The chain joins TRBV28 to TRBJ1-5; 7 bases align to TRBD1. This CDR3 region has 17 residues. Germline loops: CDR1 MDHEN, CDR2 SYDVKM. J gave up 2 bases and V 5 bases, and 12 bases lay outside the gene matches. In DNA form, the CDR3 reads TGTGCCAGCAGTCCCTACTCCCAGGGGGTCGGCAATCAGCCCCAGCATTTT. It yields the protein CASSPYSQGVGNQPQHF. Variable domain in full (rest from reference TRBV28 and TRBJ1-5): DVKVTQSSRYLVKRTGEKVFLECVQDMDHENMFWYRQDPGLGLRLIYFSYDVKMKEKGDIPEGYSVSREKKERFSLILESASTNQTSMYLCASSPYSQGVGNQPQHFGDGTRLSIL.

At least ten counts were recorded for this clonotype. The gene calls are TRBV6-4 and TRBJ1-1, with D tentatively TRBD1 (5 bases). The germline V and J ends were trimmed by 5 bases and 1 base, with 20 bases remaining between them. The CDR3 covers 17 residues. Germline CDR1 MRHNA, CDR2 SNTAGT. This CDR3 is CASSNQGLFRGNTEAFF. The CDR3 DNA reads as TGTGCCAGCAGTAATCAGGGCTTGTTTCGGGGGAACACTGAAGCTTTCTTT.

There are many counts of this clonotype. The CDR3 spells CSVGSGIPYEQYF. Written as DNA, the CDR3 is TGCAGCGTCGGATCAGGGATACCCTACGAGCAGTACTTC. The chain employs TRBV29-1 and TRBJ2-7; TRBD1 might be the D (5 bases). The CDR3 consists of 13 residues. Trimming cost V 6 bases and J 2 bases, with 14 bases left between them. Per germline, CDR1 SQVTM and CDR2 ANQGSEA.